Each of the 23 T cell receptor beta chains below was sequenced from the same sample in a study of beta chain features in type 1 diabetes. Study-wide results and caveats: Moderately but significantly shorter TCRB CDR3s were found in Type 1 diabetes patients in all four CD4+ subsets.

Their antigens are not known. The entirety of the isolated RNA underwent reverse transcription, so expressed TCRB transcripts were sequenced. TCRdb's table, derived via immunoSEQ multiplex PCR, lists solely in-frame clones and lacks some. The sample has 300,000 to 350,000 clones; about 14% are singletons. The sequenced sample was naive CD4+ T cells from blood. The receptors come from a woman younger than 30 with type 1 diabetes.

This clone turned up a few times. The gene calls are TRBV2 and TRBJ1-2; 7 positions match TRBD1. CDR3 length equals 14 residues. With V trimmed by 6 bases and J by 4 bases, 8 bases remained unmatched. Germline loops: CDR1 SNHLY, CDR2 FYNNEI. Here the CDR3 reads CASRDPGQPYGYTF. DNA of the CDR3: TGTGCCAGCAGGGACCCGGGACAGCCCTATGGCTACACCTTC.

V gene TRBV25-1 combines with J gene TRBJ1-1; D gene uncertain. CDR3 size: 13 residues. V was shortened by 7 bases and J by 5 bases, with 14 bases between the two germline ends. CDR1 and CDR2 from the germline V gene are MGHDK and SYGVNS. Here the CDR3 reads CASTPRGATEAFF. As DNA, the CDR3 is TGTGCCAGCACCCCCCGCGGAGCGACTGAAGCTTTCTTT.

V and J are TRBV25-1 and TRBJ2-1; 7 bases map to TRBD1. The CDR3 runs 14 residues. The germline gives CDR1 MGHDK, CDR2 SYGVNS. Germline trimming cut 8 bases from V and 4 bases from J; bases unmatched to any gene: 8. The CDR3 nucleotides read TGTGCCAGCTGGTCGGGACAGAGTTACAATGAGCAGTTCTTC. It translates to CASWSGQSYNEQFF.

This clone was counted only a few times. The chain carries TRBV29-1 and TRBJ2-1; the D is unclear. V lost 4 bases to trimming and J lost 0 bases, with 10 bases between them. The length of the CDR3 is 14 residues. Germline V gives CDR1 SQVTM, CDR2 ANQGSEA. The chain's CDR3 is CSVGATSSYNEQFF. The DNA for the CDR3 is TGCAGCGTTGGTGCAACGAGCTCCTACAATGAGCAGTTCTTC.

V usage is TRBV27 and J usage is TRBJ2-7; TRBD2 aligns across 10 bases. The ends lost 9 bases at V and 0 bases at J; junction bases unmatched: 2. Germline values: CDR1 MNHEY, CDR2 SMNVEV (reference sequence). The CDR3 contains 13 residues. CDR3 nucleotide sequence: TGTGCCAGTTGGACTAGCGGCTCCTACGAGCAGTACTTC. The encoded protein is CASWTSGSYEQYF.

The rearrangement joins TRBV30 to TRBJ2-1, with 9 bases aligning to TRBD2. The CDR3 consists of 13 residues. The V gene's germline CDR1 is GTSNPN and CDR2 SVGIG (reference sequence). Trimming took 2 bases from V and 10 from J; bases not matched to a gene: 6. CDR3 nucleotides: TGTGCCTGGAGTAGGCTAGCGGGACCGGAGCAGTTCTTC. It codes for CAWSRLAGPEQFF.

J is TRBJ2-1 and V is TRBV7-2, with a tentative D call TRBD2 (5 bases). V shed 5 bases and J shed 4 bases, with 15 bases lying between them. The CDR3 loop spans 15 amino acids. Germline CDR1 SGHTA, CDR2 FQGNSA. The DNA of the CDR3 is TGTGCCAGCAGCCCTACATCGCGGGTATACAATGAGCAGTTCTTC. This translates into CASSPTSRVYNEQFF.

The genes are TRBV11-2 and TRBJ2-7; D remains ambiguous. The germline V gene encodes CDR1 SGHAT and CDR2 FQNNGV. The CDR3 length is 13 residues. With 1 base removed from V and 2 bases from J, the gap between germline ends came to 6 bases. The chain's CDR3 is CASSLGQTYEQYF. CDR3 sequence (DNA): TGTGCCAGCAGCTTAGGTCAGACCTACGAGCAGTACTTC.

This clone was seen only a few times. The genes are TRBV7-2 and TRBJ2-1, with 12 nucleotides matching TRBD2. This CDR3 comprises 16 residues. The ends lost 1 base at V and 7 bases at J; junction bases unmatched: 5. CDR1 is SGHTA and CDR2 is FQGNSA in the germline V gene. CDR3 loop: CASSLELAGGPNEQFF. The CDR3 DNA reads TGTGCCAGCAGCTTAGAGCTAGCGGGAGGGCCGAATGAGCAGTTCTTC.

Only a few counts were recorded for this clone. The chain combines TRBV7-2 with TRBJ2-5, with D maybe TRBD1 (6 bases). Per germline, CDR1 SGHTA and CDR2 FQGNSA. CDR3 length: 13 amino acids. Trimming took 8 bases from V and 2 from J, leaving 12 bases between them. CDR3 residues: CASEGTTQETQYF. The CDR3 region has the DNA TGTGCCAGCGAGGGGACAACACAAGAGACCCAGTACTTC.

This clone was detected a few times. V gene TRBV19 combines with J gene TRBJ1-1; TRBD1 is a possible D gene (5 bases). The CDR3 is 13 amino acids. Trimming took 9 bases from V and 4 from J, leaving 15 bases between them. CDR1 and CDR2 (germline): LNHDA, SQIVND (reference sequence). CDR3: CASQGAIRTEAFF. The CDR3, as DNA: TGTGCCAGCCAAGGGGCAATACGCACTGAAGCTTTCTTT.

The V call is TRBV9, the J call TRBJ1-2, with D perhaps matching TRBD1 (5 bases). Germline loops: CDR1 SGDLS, CDR2 YYNGEE. The CDR3 spans 15 residues. Trimming pared 0 bases from V and 5 bases from J, leaving 14 bases between. This CDR3 is CASSVAEGPMYGYTF. The CDR3 region has the DNA TGTGCCAGCAGCGTAGCGGAGGGGCCAATGTATGGCTACACCTTC.

This clone was found a few times. The chain joins TRBV18 to TRBJ2-7, with TRBD1 matching 9 bases. V trimming: 1 base; J trimming: 3 bases; junction bases outside the gene matches: 7. CDR1 is KGHSH, CDR2 LQKENI, per germline. This CDR3 comprises 16 residues. CDR3 coding DNA: TGTGCCAGCTCACCACAAAGAGGACAGGGGATCTACGAGCAGTACTTC. Amino acid sequence: CASSPQRGQGIYEQYF.

This clone was picked up a small number of times. The CDR3 spells CASSSSGTAVGEQFF. The CDR3 DNA reads TGTGCCAGCAGCTCTTCCGGGACAGCCGTCGGTGAGCAGTTCTTC. The chain employs TRBV7-3 and TRBJ2-1, with 7 bases lining up with TRBD1. Germline V lookup: CDR1 SGHTA, CDR2 FQGTGA. V shed 4 bases and J 9 bases; nucleotides not matched to a gene: 12. This CDR3 is built from 15 residues.

This clone has just a few counts. The chain has TRBV28 and TRBJ1-4, with D tentatively TRBD1 (5 bases). V lost 2 bases, J lost 0 bases, and 7 bases lay in between. Germline values: CDR1 MDHEN, CDR2 SYDVKM. CDR3 length: 15 amino acids. This CDR3 is CASSLRTTTNEKLFF. CDR3 nucleotides: TGTGCCAGCAGTTTAAGGACAACAACTAATGAAAAACTGTTTTTT. Variable domain in full (rest from reference TRBV28 and TRBJ1-4): DVKVTQSSRYLVKRTGEKVFLECVQDMDHENMFWYRQDPGLGLRLIYFSYDVKMKEKGDIPEGYSVSREKKERFSLILESASTNQTSMYLCASSLRTTTNEKLFFGSGTQLSVL.

The chain has TRBV5-1 and TRBJ2-1; TRBD2 matches 10 bases. V trimming: 2 bases; J trimming: 3 bases; junction bases outside the gene matches: 14. Germline CDR1 is SGHRS and CDR2 is YFSETQ. This CDR3 is built from 19 residues. The DNA of the CDR3 is TGCGCCAGCAGCTTATCGGGACGTCCCGGGACTAGCGACTACAATGAGCAGTTCTTC. Translated, it gives CASSLSGRPGTSDYNEQFF.

The chain combines TRBV7-2 with TRBJ1-2; D remains ambiguous. The CDR3 has 13 amino acids. V lost 4 bases and J lost 2, with 8 bases in between. Germline CDR1 is SGHTA and CDR2 is FQGNSA. The CDR3 DNA reads TGTGCCAGCAGCTCCCAGGCCAACTATGGCTACACCTTC. Translated: CASSSQANYGYTF.

This chain joins TRBV30 and TRBJ1-1; maybe TRBD1 (6 bases). CDR1 is GTSNPN and CDR2 is SVGIG in the germline V gene (reference sequence). The germline V and J ends were trimmed by 3 bases and 11 bases, with 22 bases remaining between them. The CDR3 contains 14 residues. The CDR3 DNA is TGTGCCTGGAGCAGGGCCCTACCCAGGGGAAAGGCTTTCTTT. Encoded protein: CAWSRALPRGKAFF.

This clone was seen more than once but under ten times. The chain couples TRBV9 to TRBJ2-7; 10 bases agree with TRBD2. This CDR3 contains 18 residues. Trimming removed 0 bases from V and 5 bases from J; junction bases left unmatched: 14. CDR1 and CDR2 from the germline V gene are SGDLS and YYNGEE. In DNA, the CDR3 is TGTGCCAGCAGCGTAGGAGCTAGCGGGAGAACGGCGGCCGACGAGCAGTACTTC. This sequence encodes CASSVGASGRTAADEQYF.

This clone was counted between two and nine times. The chain carries TRBV25-1 and TRBJ2-1; 9 nucleotides line up with TRBD2. The CDR3 spans 14 residues. Trimming at V came to 4 bases and at J to 6 bases, leaving 4 bases not matched to a gene. Germline CDR1 is MGHDK and CDR2 is SYGVNS. The CDR3 loop is CASSASGLANEQFF. DNA of the CDR3: TGTGCCAGCAGTGCATCGGGACTAGCCAATGAGCAGTTCTTC.

This clone was seen more than once but under ten times. The gene calls are TRBV11-2 and TRBJ1-5; the match to TRBD1 covers 7 bases. J was trimmed by 2 bases and V by 4 bases; bases with no gene match: 2. CDR1 SGHAT and CDR2 FQNNGV come from the germline V gene. This CDR3 spans 14 amino acids. CDR3 residues: CASSYTGGNQPQHF. The CDR3 region has the DNA TGTGCCAGCAGCTACACAGGGGGCAATCAGCCCCAGCATTTT.

The count of this clone is one. The chain uses TRBV30 and TRBJ2-1; tentatively, D is TRBD2 (6 bases). The V end lost 2 bases, the J end lost 12 bases, and 26 bases lay between the germline ends. The CDR3 loop spans 16 amino acids. The germline gives CDR1 GTSNPN, CDR2 SVGIG (reference sequence). As DNA, the CDR3 is TGTGCCTGGAGTTTCGGCGGGACTTCTCCTGGAAGTGGGCAGTTCTTC. As protein: CAWSFGGTSPGSGQFF.

A few counts support this clone. The rearrangement joins TRBV29-1 to TRBJ2-5, with a possible D match to TRBD2 (6 bases). Between the trimmed V and J ends, which lost 6 bases and 1 base, there was a span of 12 bases. The CDR3 totals 13 residues. Germline loops: CDR1 SQVTM, CDR2 ANQGSEA. The CDR3 nucleotides read TGCAGCGTAACCGGGAGACTCCAAGAGACCCAGTACTTC. It codes for CSVTGRLQETQYF.